These 32 T cell receptor beta chains came from one sample sequenced in a study of radiotherapy plus CTLA-4 blockade in lung cancer. Libraries were prepared by immunoSEQ multiplex PCR; TCRdb keeps only in-frame clonotypes and omits some of them. The sample lists roughly 110,000 clones; roughly 86% were seen once. This sample comprised peripheral blood, obtained from a patient treated with radiotherapy plus ipilimumab. These receptors were obtained from a human donor with non-small cell lung cancer that progressed on radiotherapy plus ipilimumab. Some clones in this sample may be carry-over from other donors' samples.

The rearrangement joins TRBV19 to TRBJ2-1; 11 positions agree with TRBD2. This CDR3 region has 16 residues. Germline assignment: CDR1 LNHDA and CDR2 SQIVND (reference sequence). The J segment lost 4 bases and the V segment lost 1 base, leaving 3 bases of the junction unmatched. The CDR3 bases are TGTGCCAGTAGTATAGGAGGGACTAGCGGATACAATGAGCAGTTCTTC. Protein: CASSIGGTSGYNEQFF.

The chain combines TRBV27 with TRBJ2-2, with 10 bases lining up with TRBD1. The V gene end was trimmed by 5 bases and the J gene end by 5 bases; junction bases not matched to a gene: 5. The germline gives CDR1 MNHEY, CDR2 SMNVEV (reference sequence). This CDR3 region has 15 residues. The CDR3 DNA sequence: TGTGCCAGCAGTCCCCGGACAGGGGGTACCGGGGAGCTGTTTTTT. Translation: CASSPRTGGTGELFF.

The gene calls are TRBV9 and TRBJ2-1; 7 nucleotides match TRBD2. Looked up from germline, CDR1 is SGDLS and CDR2 is YYNGEE. CDR3 length: 16 residues. Trimming took 4 bases from V and 3 from J; bases not matched to a gene: 10. The CDR3 nucleotides read TGTGCCAGCAGCCCCTCGTGGACTAGGTTCTACAATGAGCAGTTCTTC. Protein sequence: CASSPSWTRFYNEQFF.

This chain links TRBV5-4 with TRBJ1-2; D not resolved. The germline V gene encodes CDR1 SGHNT and CDR2 YYREEE (reference sequence). This CDR3 contains 15 residues. The ends were cut back, 2 bases at V and 4 bases at J, with 15 bases in the middle. The CDR3 DNA reads as TGTGCCAGCAGCTTAAGGTTCGCGGGTCTCTATGGCTACACCTTC. Amino acid sequence: CASSLRFAGLYGYTF.

The chain combines TRBV4-2 with TRBJ2-3; 12 bases line up with TRBD2. CDR1 LGHNA and CDR2 YNFKEQ come from the germline V gene. J gave up 2 bases and V 5 bases, and 14 bases lay outside the gene matches. The length of the CDR3 is 19 residues. The CDR3 DNA reads TGTGCCAGCAGCTCGACCGGGACTAGCGGGTTCCACTTCACAGATACGCAGTATTTT. Translated: CASSSTGTSGFHFTDTQYF.

V is TRBV5-1 and J is TRBJ1-6, with a possible D match to TRBD1 (5 bases). Trimming removed 5 bases from V and 0 bases from J, with 9 bases in between. Looked up from germline, CDR1 is SGHRS and CDR2 is YFSETQ. The CDR3 has 15 amino acids. CDR3 nucleotide sequence: TGCGCCAGCAGGGGGGAGAGCTCCTATAATTCACCCCTCCACTTT. Translated, it gives CASRGESSYNSPLHF.

The chain combines TRBV11-3 with TRBJ2-5; the D gene is possibly TRBD1 (5 bases). Per germline, CDR1 SGHNT and CDR2 YENEEA. V lost 1 base to trimming and J lost 5 bases, with 8 bases between them. This CDR3 comprises 13 residues. The CDR3 loop reads CASSLAGSETQYF. The CDR3 DNA reads TGTGCCAGCAGCTTAGCAGGGTCGGAGACCCAGTACTTC.

The chain employs TRBV4-3 and TRBJ1-2, with D maybe TRBD1 (5 bases). This CDR3 region has 15 residues. Trimming removed 0 bases from V and 4 bases from J, with 12 bases in between. Germline V gene sequence: CDR1 LGHNA, CDR2 YSLEER. In nucleotides, the CDR3 is TGCGCCAGCAGCCAAGAAGATTTTGACAGCTATGGCTACACCTTC. It codes for CASSQEDFDSYGYTF.

This clone was detected a few times. This chain uses TRBV19 with TRBJ2-3; 7 bases match TRBD2. Looked up from germline, CDR1 is LNHDA and CDR2 is SQIVND (reference sequence). The V gene end was trimmed by 7 bases and the J gene end by 4 bases; junction bases not matched to a gene: 14. The CDR3 is 16 residues long. The CDR3 region is CASTPYRRGWADTQYF. DNA for the CDR3: TGTGCCAGTACCCCATATCGGCGGGGGTGGGCAGATACGCAGTATTTT.

CDR3 amino acids: CSVPTGLGYTF. CDR3 nucleotides: TGCAGCGTCCCTACAGGGCTAGGCTACACCTTC. The rearrangement links TRBV29-1 to TRBJ1-2; the D gene is possibly TRBD1 (6 bases). The CDR3 spans 11 residues. The ends were cut back, 6 bases at V and 8 bases at J, with 13 bases in the middle. Germline CDR1 reads SQVTM; CDR2 reads ANQGSEA. Full variable domain (missing parts from reference TRBV29-1 and TRBJ1-2): SAVISQKPSRDICQRGTSLTIQCQVDSQVTMMFWYRQQPGQSLTLIATANQGSEATYESGFVIDKFPISRPNLTFSTLTVSNMSPEDSSIYLCSVPTGLGYTFGSGTRLTVV.

V gene TRBV11-2 combines with J gene TRBJ1-2, with D maybe TRBD1 (6 bases). Germline V gene sequence: CDR1 SGHAT, CDR2 FQNNGV. This CDR3 comprises 16 residues. V was pared by 6 bases and J by 8 bases, with 25 bases between. The CDR3 DNA is TGTGCCAGCAGAGGGGCCGGGACACAAGGGGCGGGCGGCTACACCTTC. Protein: CASRGAGTQGAGGYTF.

This sequence joins TRBV6-6 and TRBJ2-3; 8 bases fit TRBD2. Germline CDR1 reads MNHNY; CDR2 reads SVGAGI (reference sequence). V shed 5 bases and J 2 bases; nucleotides not matched to a gene: 6. The CDR3 is 15 amino acids. CDR3 nucleotide sequence: TGTGCCAGCAGTCCTAGCGGGTCACACACAGATACGCAGTATTTT. Protein sequence: CASSPSGSHTDTQYF.

The CDR3 region has the DNA TGCGCCAGCAGCCTGACACTCTTCTACGAGCAGTACTTC. The encoded protein is CASSLTLFYEQYF. This rearrangement joins TRBV5-1 to TRBJ2-7; D ambiguous. Between the trimmed V and J ends, which lost 4 bases and 3 bases, there was a span of 11 bases. Germline V lookup: CDR1 SGHRS, CDR2 YFSETQ. The CDR3 loop spans 13 amino acids.

The chain has TRBV5-6 and TRBJ1-2; unclear D gene. V lost 1 base to trimming and J lost 8 bases, with 9 bases between them. The germline gives CDR1 SGHDT, CDR2 YYEEEE. The CDR3 is made up of 12 amino acids. This CDR3 is CASSLRGNGYTF. The CDR3 DNA reads as TGTGCCAGCAGCTTGCGGGGAAACGGCTACACCTTC.

Note on this clone: The sample contains more than one DNA sequence encoding this CDR3. The chain links TRBV19 to TRBJ2-6; D not resolved. The germline CDR1 and CDR2 sequences are LNHDA and SQIVND (reference sequence). The CDR3 runs to 13 residues. Trimming left V 7 bases short and J 0 bases short, with 4 bases between. The CDR3, as DNA: TGTGCCAGTAAGCTCTCTGGGGCCAACGTCCTGACTTTC. This gives the protein CASKLSGANVLTF.

The chain joins TRBV5-4 to TRBJ1-1; a possible D gene is TRBD1 (6 bases). The germline V and J ends were trimmed by 4 bases and 1 base, with 17 bases remaining between them. CDR3 length: 16 amino acids. The germline V gene has CDR1 SGHNT and CDR2 YYREEE (reference sequence). CDR3 DNA: TGTGCCAGCAGCACGTCCGCGGAAGGGGGGAACACTGAAGCTTTCTTT. As protein: CASSTSAEGGNTEAFF.

V usage is TRBV30 and J usage is TRBJ2-7; weak D call: TRBD2 (5 bases). Germline V CDR1 and CDR2: GTSNPN, SVGIG (reference sequence). With 3 bases removed from V and 0 bases from J, the gap between germline ends came to 6 bases. This CDR3 is built from 12 residues. Here the CDR3 reads CAWRGSSYEQYF. The DNA of the CDR3 is TGTGCCTGGAGGGGGAGCTCCTACGAGCAGTACTTC.

The rearrangement joins TRBV5-1 to TRBJ1-1; a weak D match, TRBD1 (6 bases). Trimming took off 0 bases at V and 5 bases at J, with 11 bases between the two ends. The CDR3 spans 14 residues. Germline CDR1 is SGHRS and CDR2 is YFSETQ. Here the CDR3 DNA reads TGCGCCAGCAGCTTGGGTGGGGGGCTGACTGAAGCTTTCTTT. Translating it yields CASSLGGGLTEAFF.

The genes are TRBV7-8 and TRBJ1-1; D uncertain. In germline, CDR1 is SGHVS, CDR2 FQNEAQ. V was pared by 1 base and J by 3 bases, with 12 bases between. CDR3 length equals 15 residues. CDR3 in amino acids: CASSLDRTAYTEAFF. As DNA, the CDR3 is TGTGCCAGCAGCTTAGACCGGACGGCCTACACTGAAGCTTTCTTT.

DNA for the CDR3: TGTGCTACGTCCCGGGACAGGGGTCAACCCCCATACGAGCAGTACTTC. It codes for CATSRDRGQPPYEQYF. This chain links TRBV15 with TRBJ2-7; TRBD1 matches 10 bases. This CDR3 spans 16 amino acids. Germline V gene lookup returns CDR1 LNHNV and CDR2 YYDKDF (reference sequence).

This clone turned up a few times. V is TRBV7-2 and J is TRBJ1-6; D may be TRBD1 (5 bases). This CDR3 has 16 amino acids. Germline V gene lookup returns CDR1 SGHTA and CDR2 FQGNSA. The V gene lost 5 bases and the J gene lost 0 bases, with 11 bases spanning the gap. CDR3 region: CASSVRQSSYNSPLHF. CDR3 nucleotides: TGTGCCAGCAGCGTACGACAGAGCTCCTATAATTCACCCCTCCACTTT. Based on the CDR3 plus reference TRBV7-2 and TRBJ1-6, the full variable domain is GAGVSQSPSNKVTEKGKDVELRCDPISGHTALYWYRQSLGQGLEFLIYFQGNSAPDKSGLPSDRFSAERTGGSVSTLTIQRTQQEDSAVYLCASSVRQSSYNSPLHFGNGTRLTVT.

This chain uses TRBV7-9 with TRBJ2-5; possible D gene TRBD1, 6 bases. CDR3 length: 15 residues. Trimming removed 4 bases from V and 1 base from J, with 13 bases in between. CDR1 is SEHNR and CDR2 is FQNEAQ in the germline V gene (reference sequence). CDR3 DNA: TGTGCCAGCAGCTCCGGTGGACAGCCCCAAGAGACCCAGTACTTC. Protein: CASSSGGQPQETQYF.

The J gene is TRBJ1-3, the V gene TRBV7-6; D gene unclear. This CDR3 has 17 residues. Trimming left V 8 bases short and J 4 bases short, with 24 bases between. CDR1 is SGHVS, CDR2 FNYEAQ, per germline. CDR3 protein: CASAVAWNTVSGNTIYF. DNA of the CDR3: TGTGCCAGCGCCGTTGCCTGGAACACAGTTTCGGGAAACACCATATATTTT.

V is TRBV5-1 and J is TRBJ2-3; TRBD1 is a possible D gene (5 bases). CDR1 and CDR2 (germline): SGHRS, YFSETQ. V was trimmed by 0 bases and J by 0 bases, leaving 5 bases between them. The CDR3 sequence is 14 residues long. The chain's CDR3 is CASSLAGSTDTQYF. CDR3 coding DNA: TGCGCCAGCAGCTTGGCAGGGAGCACAGATACGCAGTATTTT.

The chain joins TRBV7-6 to TRBJ2-7, with 8 bases lining up with TRBD1. The ends lost 4 bases at V and 4 bases at J; junction bases unmatched: 3. Germline-derived CDR1 and CDR2 are SGHVS and FNYEAQ. The CDR3 runs 13 residues. The CDR3 coding sequence is TGTGCCAGCAGCTCGACAGGGGTGTACGAGCAGTACTTC. Protein product: CASSSTGVYEQYF.

The chain recombines TRBV19 with TRBJ1-5; TRBD1 matches at 8 bases. The V gene end was trimmed by 8 bases and the J gene end by 7 bases; junction bases not matched to a gene: 10. This CDR3 comprises 14 residues. Germline CDR1 is LNHDA and CDR2 is SQIVND (reference sequence). In DNA form, the CDR3 reads TGTGCCAGTGGAGTATGGACAGGGTCCCAGCCCCAGCATTTT. Translation: CASGVWTGSQPQHF.

The CDR3 DNA follows: TGCGCCAGCAGCCGACAAGACCAAGAGACCCAGTACTTC. Translation gives CASSRQDQETQYF. The chain carries TRBV4-1 and TRBJ2-5; D is unclear. Deletions cut 4 bases from V and 0 bases from J, with 6 bases between. This CDR3 contains 13 residues. From germline, CDR1 is MGHRA and CDR2 YSYEKL.

The chain employs TRBV2 and TRBJ1-4; D gene uncertain. Between the trimmed V and J ends, which lost 6 bases and 6 bases, there was a span of 11 bases. The CDR3 extends over 13 amino acids. Per germline, CDR1 SNHLY and CDR2 FYNNEI. CDR3: CASRAREDEKLFF. The CDR3 DNA sequence: TGTGCCAGCAGAGCCAGAGAGGATGAAAAACTGTTTTTT.

This chain joins TRBV29-1 and TRBJ1-1, with 7 bases matching TRBD1. The germline gives CDR1 SQVTM, CDR2 ANQGSEA. The CDR3 is made up of 13 amino acids. Trimming removed 7 bases from V and 1 base from J; junction bases left unmatched: 6. The CDR3 region is CSGYRGPNTEAFF. The DNA of the CDR3 is TGCAGCGGGTACAGGGGACCGAACACTGAAGCTTTCTTT.

The chain recombines TRBV6-6 with TRBJ1-1; possible D gene TRBD1, 5 bases. The CDR3 totals 14 residues. V shed 7 bases and J shed 6 bases, with 18 bases lying between them. Germline V gene lookup returns CDR1 MNHNY and CDR2 SVGAGI (reference sequence). In DNA, the CDR3 is TGTGCCAGCATATCGAGGTGGGACGCGGCTGAAGCTTTCTTT. Its translation is CASISRWDAAEAFF.

This clone was picked up one time. This chain connects TRBV5-6 to TRBJ2-3; D possibly corresponds to TRBD2 (5 bases). Germline V gene data show CDR1 as SGHDT and CDR2 as YYEEEE. The germline V and J ends were trimmed by 5 bases and 3 bases, with 16 bases remaining between them. The length of the CDR3 is 15 residues. CDR3 DNA sequence: TGTGCCAGCAGAAGCGGTGGGGTTGGGACAGATACGCAGTATTTT. Translation gives CASRSGGVGTDTQYF.

The chain employs TRBV5-4 and TRBJ2-3, with 9 positions matching TRBD1. Germline-derived CDR1 and CDR2 are SGHNT and YYREEE (reference sequence). This CDR3 region has 18 residues. Losses at the gene ends were 3 bases for V and 2 bases for J; bases not matched to a gene: 13. The chain's CDR3 is CASSWVGDREIFTDTQYF. For the CDR3, the DNA is TGTGCCAGCAGCTGGGTGGGGGACAGGGAGATTTTCACAGATACGCAGTATTTT.